This T cell receptor (beta chain) was retrieved from a study of T cells in Graves' hyperthyroidism and ophthalmopathy. Used for diagnoses were clinical symptoms, serum thyroxine and TRAb, thyroid ultrasound and orbital computed tomography. Trimming took off 6 bases at V and 0 bases at J, with 12 bases between the two ends. Looked up from germline, CDR1 is SQVTM and CDR2 is ANQGSEA. The CDR3 is made up of 14 amino acids. This clonotype was seen only a few times. The antigen is undetermined. Amplification yielded TCR beta CDR3 regions, with RNA transcripts as the source. First-round RT-PCR with HTBI primers amplified the TCR CDR3 region. TCRdb re-analysed the multiplex PCR reads in MiXCR, keeping a single row per CDR3 protein. The data hold about 380,000 distinct CDR3 sequences, with approximately 15% observed a single time. Study-wide results and caveats: The blood repertoire included most of the expanded thyroid clonotypes above 0.001. From stable hyperthyroidism, ophthalmopathy was separated by a 13 V-J model.

This receptor was identified in a woman aged 55-75 years with Graves' hyperthyroidism. The sample was blood. The rearrangement uses TRBV29-1 and TRBJ1-3; no reliable D call. In nucleotides, the CDR3 is TGCAGCGTGGACGGGCTAAGCTCTGGAAACACCATATATTTT. Its protein product is CSVDGLSSGNTIYF.